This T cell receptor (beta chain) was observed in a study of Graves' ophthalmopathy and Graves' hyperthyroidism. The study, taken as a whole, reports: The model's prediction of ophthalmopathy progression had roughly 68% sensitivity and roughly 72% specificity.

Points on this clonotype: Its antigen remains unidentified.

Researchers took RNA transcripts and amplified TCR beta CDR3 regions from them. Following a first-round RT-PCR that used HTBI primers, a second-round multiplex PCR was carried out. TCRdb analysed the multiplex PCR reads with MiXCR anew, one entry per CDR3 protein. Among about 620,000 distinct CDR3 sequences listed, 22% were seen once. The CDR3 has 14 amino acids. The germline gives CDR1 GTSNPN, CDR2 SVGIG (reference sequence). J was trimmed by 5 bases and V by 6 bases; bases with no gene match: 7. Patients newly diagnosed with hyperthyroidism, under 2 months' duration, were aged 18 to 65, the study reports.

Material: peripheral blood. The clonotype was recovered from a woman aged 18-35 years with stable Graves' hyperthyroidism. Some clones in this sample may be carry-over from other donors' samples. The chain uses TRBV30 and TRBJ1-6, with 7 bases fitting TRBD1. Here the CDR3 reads CACDRVGDNSPLHF. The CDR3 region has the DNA TGTGCCTGCGACAGGGTAGGGGATAATTCACCCCTCCACTTT.